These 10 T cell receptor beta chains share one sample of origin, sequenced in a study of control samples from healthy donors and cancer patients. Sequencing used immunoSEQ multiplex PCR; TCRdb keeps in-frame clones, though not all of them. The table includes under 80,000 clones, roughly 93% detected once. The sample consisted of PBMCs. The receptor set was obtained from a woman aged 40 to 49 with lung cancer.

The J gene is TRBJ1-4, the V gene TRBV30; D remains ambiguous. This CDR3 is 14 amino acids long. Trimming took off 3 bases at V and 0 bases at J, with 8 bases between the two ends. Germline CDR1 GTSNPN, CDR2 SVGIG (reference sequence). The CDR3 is CAWRLGSTNEKLFF. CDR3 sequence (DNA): TGTGCCTGGAGACTAGGGTCAACTAATGAAAAACTGTTTTTT.

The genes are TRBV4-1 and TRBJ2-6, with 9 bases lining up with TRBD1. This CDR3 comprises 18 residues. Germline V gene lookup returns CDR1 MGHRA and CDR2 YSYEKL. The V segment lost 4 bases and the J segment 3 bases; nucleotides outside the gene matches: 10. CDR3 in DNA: TGCGCCAGCAGCCCGGACAGGGGCCAGGAGGGTGGGGCCAACGTCCTGACTTTC. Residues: CASSPDRGQEGGANVLTF.

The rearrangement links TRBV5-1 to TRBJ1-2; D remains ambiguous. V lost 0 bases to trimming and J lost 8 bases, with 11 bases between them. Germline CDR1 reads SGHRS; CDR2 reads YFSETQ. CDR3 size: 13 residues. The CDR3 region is CASSLGGLGGYTF. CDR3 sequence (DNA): TGCGCCAGCAGCTTGGGAGGGTTAGGCGGCTACACCTTC.

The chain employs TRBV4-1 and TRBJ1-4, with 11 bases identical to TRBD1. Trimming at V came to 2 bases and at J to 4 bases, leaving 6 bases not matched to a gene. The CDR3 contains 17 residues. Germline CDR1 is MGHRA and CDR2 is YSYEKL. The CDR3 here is CASSQPGQGANNEKLFF. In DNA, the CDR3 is TGCGCCAGCAGCCAACCCGGACAGGGGGCAAATAATGAAAAACTGTTTTTT.

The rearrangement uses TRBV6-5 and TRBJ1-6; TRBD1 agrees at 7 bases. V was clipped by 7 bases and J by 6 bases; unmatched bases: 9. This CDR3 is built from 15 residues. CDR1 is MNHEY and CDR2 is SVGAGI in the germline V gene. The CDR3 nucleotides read TGTGCCAGCACGGCGACAGGGTCAGCTAATTCACCCCTCCACTTT. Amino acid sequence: CASTATGSANSPLHF.

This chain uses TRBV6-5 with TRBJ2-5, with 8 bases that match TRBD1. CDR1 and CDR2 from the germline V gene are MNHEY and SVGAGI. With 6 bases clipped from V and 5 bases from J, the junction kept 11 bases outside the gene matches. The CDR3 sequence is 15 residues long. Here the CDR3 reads CASSPLQGVKETQYF. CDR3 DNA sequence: TGTGCCAGCAGCCCGCTACAGGGGGTGAAGGAGACCCAGTACTTC.

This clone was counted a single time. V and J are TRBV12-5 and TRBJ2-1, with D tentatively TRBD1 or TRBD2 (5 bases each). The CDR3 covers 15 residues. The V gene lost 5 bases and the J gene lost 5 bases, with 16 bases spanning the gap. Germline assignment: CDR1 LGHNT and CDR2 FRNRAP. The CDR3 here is CASGPPGLGHNEQFF. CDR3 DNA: TGTGCTAGTGGTCCCCCAGGTTTGGGACACAATGAGCAGTTCTTC.

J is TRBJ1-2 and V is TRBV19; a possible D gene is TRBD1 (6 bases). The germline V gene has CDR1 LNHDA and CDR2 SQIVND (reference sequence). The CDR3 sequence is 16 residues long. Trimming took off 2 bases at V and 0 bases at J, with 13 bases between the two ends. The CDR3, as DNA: TGTGCCAGTAGTATAAGGCAGGGGTTTCCTAACTATGGCTACACCTTC. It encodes CASSIRQGFPNYGYTF.

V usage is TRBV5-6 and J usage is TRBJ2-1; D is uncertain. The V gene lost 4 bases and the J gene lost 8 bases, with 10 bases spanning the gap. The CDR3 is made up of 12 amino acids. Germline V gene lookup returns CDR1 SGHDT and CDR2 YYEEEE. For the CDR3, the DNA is TGTGCCAGCAGCAGTATCTCTGATGAGCAGTTCTTC. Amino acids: CASSSISDEQFF.

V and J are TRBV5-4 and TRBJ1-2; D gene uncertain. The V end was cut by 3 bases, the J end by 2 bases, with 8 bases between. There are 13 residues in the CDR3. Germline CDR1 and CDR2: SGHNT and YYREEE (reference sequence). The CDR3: CASSSDGNYGYTF. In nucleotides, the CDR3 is TGTGCCAGCAGCTCTGACGGGAACTATGGCTACACCTTC. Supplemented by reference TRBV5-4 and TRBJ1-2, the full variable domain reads ETGVTQSPTHLIKTRGQQVTLRCSSQSGHNTVSWYQQALGQGPQFIFQYYREEENGRGNFPPRFSGLQFPNYSSELNVNALELDDSALYLCASSSDGNYGYTFGSGTRLTVV.